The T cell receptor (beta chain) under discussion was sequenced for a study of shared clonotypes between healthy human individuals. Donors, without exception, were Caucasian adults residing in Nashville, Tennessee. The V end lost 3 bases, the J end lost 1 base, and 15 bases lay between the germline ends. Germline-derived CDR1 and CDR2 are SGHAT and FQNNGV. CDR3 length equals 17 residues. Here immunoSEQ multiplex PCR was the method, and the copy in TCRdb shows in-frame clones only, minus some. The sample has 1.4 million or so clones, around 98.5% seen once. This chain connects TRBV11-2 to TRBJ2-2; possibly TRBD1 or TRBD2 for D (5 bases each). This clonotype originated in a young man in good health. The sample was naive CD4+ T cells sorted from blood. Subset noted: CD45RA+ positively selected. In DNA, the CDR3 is TGTGCCAGCAGCTTCCACCGGGACCCCGAGAACACCGGGGAGCTGTTTTTT. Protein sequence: CASSFHRDPENTGELFF.